Listed here are 11 T cell receptor beta chains from one sample, sequenced in a study of blood T cell repertoires in COVID-19. The protocol was immunoSEQ multiplex PCR, while the TCRdb copy is restricted to in-frame clones and leaves out a portion. The table has more than 50,000 clones, over 75% seen once. Sequenced input: peripheral blood. These receptors came from a human donor in a cohort sampled during active COVID-19.

The chain recombines TRBV5-4 with TRBJ1-1; weak D call: TRBD1 (5 bases). The germline V gene encodes CDR1 SGHNT and CDR2 YYREEE (reference sequence). V lost 5 bases, J lost 5 bases, and 13 bases lay in between. The CDR3 extends over 13 amino acids. The CDR3 sequence is CASREPGRTEAFF. CDR3 nucleotides: TGTGCCAGCAGGGAGCCAGGGAGGACTGAAGCTTTCTTT.

The rearrangement links TRBV6-2 or TRBV6-3 to TRBJ2-3, with D hard to call. Germline V CDR1 and CDR2: MNHEY, SVGEGT. This CDR3 contains 15 residues. The V end was cut by 1 base, the J end by 4 bases, with 12 bases between. This CDR3 is CASSYYQGAADTQYF. The CDR3 coding sequence is TGTGCCAGCAGTTACTACCAAGGAGCCGCAGATACGCAGTATTTT.

This chain uses TRBV6-2 or TRBV6-3 with TRBJ2-7, with D possibly TRBD1 on 5 matching bases. V lost 0 bases and J 6 bases, leaving 15 bases between the germline ends. The CDR3 runs to 15 residues. CDR1 and CDR2 (germline): MNHEY, SVGEGT. The CDR3 spells CASSYSGRAIGEQYF. The DNA for the CDR3 is TGTGCCAGCAGTTACTCCGGCAGGGCCATTGGCGAGCAGTACTTC.

The chain joins TRBV21-1 to TRBJ1-1; the listed D gene, TRBD1, was not tested against the DNA. TRBV21-1 corresponds to a pseudogene. The length of the CDR3 is 15 residues. Here the CDR3 DNA reads TGTGCCAGCAGCATTAAACAGGGGTTTCACACTGAAGCTTTCTTT. Protein product: CASSIKQGFHTEAFF.

This sequence joins TRBV24-1 and TRBJ2-1; D not resolved. V gave up 6 bases and J gave up 8 bases, with 13 bases separating them. The germline V gene has CDR1 KGHDR and CDR2 SFDVKD. The CDR3 runs to 13 residues. CDR3 nucleotide sequence: TGTGCCACCAGTAATGGCTTTCGTGATGAGCAGTTCTTC. Its protein is CATSNGFRDEQFF.

The chain links TRBV30 to TRBJ1-1; D is undetermined. The CDR3 sequence is 11 residues long. Germline V gene lookup returns CDR1 GTSNPN and CDR2 SVGIG (reference sequence). Trimming shortened V by 1 base and J by 8 bases, and 8 bases separated the two germline ends. For the CDR3, the DNA is TGTGCCTGGAGTGAGACATGGGAAGCTTTCTTT. This translates into CAWSETWEAFF.

This chain links TRBV21-1 with TRBJ2-4; the tabulated D call, TRBD1, remains unverified against the DNA. TRBV21-1 constitutes a pseudogene. This CDR3 has 14 amino acids. In DNA form, the CDR3 reads TGTGCCAGCAGCAAAGCCAGGGCCAAAAACATTCAGTACTTC. Amino acids: CASSKARAKNIQYF.

CDR3 in DNA: TGTGCCAGCAGTTGGGGATCAGGGGGCCTTTACTATGGCTACACCTTC. This codes for CASSWGSGGLYYGYTF. This sequence joins TRBV27 and TRBJ1-2; 8 bases match TRBD1. Germline V lookup: CDR1 MNHEY, CDR2 SMNVEV (reference sequence). With 4 bases clipped from V and 3 bases from J, the junction kept 10 bases outside the gene matches. The CDR3 has 16 residues.

The V call is TRBV18, the J call TRBJ2-1; D uncertain. The CDR3 covers 14 residues. The V end was cut by 3 bases, the J end by 5 bases, with 11 bases between. Germline loops: CDR1 KGHSH, CDR2 LQKENI. In DNA form, the CDR3 reads TGTGCCAGCTCACCCCCCACTCCTAACAATGAGCAGTTCTTC. Protein: CASSPPTPNNEQFF.

The chain's CDR3 is CASTRGGDGYTF. The CDR3 DNA reads as TGTGCCAGCACCCGAGGGGGGGATGGCTACACCTTC. The rearrangement uses TRBV28 and TRBJ1-2; a weak D match, TRBD1 (6 bases). The CDR3 has 12 residues. CDR1 and CDR2 from the germline V gene are MDHEN and SYDVKM. V was shortened by 7 bases and J by 6 bases, with 12 bases between the two germline ends.

J is TRBJ2-7 and V is TRBV6-2 or TRBV6-3; TRBD1 matches 11 bases. The CDR3 has 15 amino acids. V shed 5 bases and J 3 bases; nucleotides not matched to a gene: 6. The V gene's germline CDR1 is MNHEY and CDR2 SVGEGT. CDR3 loop: CASSISGTGGYEQYF. CDR3 bases: TGTGCCAGCAGTATCTCCGGGACAGGGGGCTACGAGCAGTACTTC.